The 7 T cell receptor beta chains reported below all come from one sample, sequenced in a study of cytomegalovirus exposure and HLA in healthy donors. Use of 60 Vbeta and 13 Jbeta primers characterized the PCR. Only in-frame clones appear in the TCRdb table, and some are missing; sequencing was by immunoSEQ multiplex PCR. The sample has approximately 150,000 clones, over 60% seen once. The specimen was PBMCs. Receptors originate from a female donor in good health and CMV-seronegative.

The J gene is TRBJ2-5, the V gene TRBV6-1; 11 bases fit TRBD2. The last part of the DNA fits TRBJ2-7 better; the J call may be wrong. Germline CDR1 MNHNS, CDR2 SASEGT. The CDR3 is made up of 14 amino acids. This CDR3 reads CASSLAGGHYEQYF. In nucleotides, the CDR3 is TGTGCCAGCAGTTTAGCGGGGGGGCACTACGAGCAGTACTTC.

This chain links TRBV6-5 with TRBJ1-1; D gene ambiguous. V was clipped by 0 bases and J by 1 base, with 9 bases between them. The germline gives CDR1 MNHEY, CDR2 SVGAGI. This CDR3 has 15 amino acids. DNA of the CDR3: TGTGCCAGCAGTTACTCGAGTAGTACGAACACTGAAGCTTTCTTT. This codes for CASSYSSSTNTEAFF.

V usage is TRBV15 and J usage is TRBJ2-7; tentative D call: TRBD2 (5 bases). With 0 bases removed from V and 5 bases from J, the gap between germline ends came to 14 bases. Germline CDR1 reads LNHNV; CDR2 reads YYDKDF (reference sequence). This CDR3 comprises 15 residues. The CDR3 nucleotides read TGTGCCACCAGCAGAGAGCGTGGGAGTTTCAACGAGCAGTACTTC. Residues: CATSRERGSFNEQYF.

The chain employs TRBV7-9 and TRBJ2-3; 8 bases map to TRBD1. The CDR3 runs 18 residues. V lost 3 bases to trimming and J lost 0 bases; unmatched junction nucleotides: 11. Germline V gives CDR1 SEHNR, CDR2 FQNEAQ (reference sequence). CDR3 DNA sequence: TGTGCCAGCAGCTTTAGGGTCCGGACAGGGAATAGCACAGATACGCAGTATTTT. Encoded protein: CASSFRVRTGNSTDTQYF.

J is TRBJ2-7 and V is TRBV5-4, with TRBD2 matching over 8 bases. The CDR3 totals 11 residues. The trim removed 6 bases at V and 6 bases at J, leaving 2 bases unmatched. Germline V lookup: CDR1 SGHNT, CDR2 YYREEE (reference sequence). The CDR3 nucleotides are TGTGCCAGCACTCGGGAGGGCGAGCAGTACTTC. Translation: CASTREGEQYF.

This clone was found a few times. The chain uses TRBV28 and TRBJ2-3; weak D call: TRBD2 (6 bases). The length of the CDR3 is 14 residues. Trimming took 8 bases from V and 4 from J, leaving 16 bases between them. Germline V gene lookup returns CDR1 MDHEN and CDR2 SYDVKM. In DNA form, the CDR3 reads TGTGCCAGCCGAGGAGGGCGGAAGGCAGATACGCAGTATTTT. Its protein is CASRGGRKADTQYF.

The chain employs TRBV5-1 and TRBJ2-5, with D unresolved. Germline assignment: CDR1 SGHRS and CDR2 YFSETQ. The germline V and J ends were trimmed by 4 bases and 0 bases, with 28 bases remaining between them. CDR3 length equals 20 residues. CDR3 loop: CASSAASKVVRSTHQETQYF. Here the CDR3 DNA reads TGCGCCAGCAGCGCGGCATCCAAGGTCGTGCGATCAACCCACCAAGAGACCCAGTACTTC. The full variable domain, completed using reference TRBV5-1 and TRBJ2-5, is KAGVTQTPRYLIKTRGQQVTLSCSPISGHRSVSWYQQTPGQGLQFLFEYFSETQRNKGNFPGRFSGRQFSNSRSEMNVSTLELGDSALYLCASSAASKVVRSTHQETQYFGPGTRLLVL.